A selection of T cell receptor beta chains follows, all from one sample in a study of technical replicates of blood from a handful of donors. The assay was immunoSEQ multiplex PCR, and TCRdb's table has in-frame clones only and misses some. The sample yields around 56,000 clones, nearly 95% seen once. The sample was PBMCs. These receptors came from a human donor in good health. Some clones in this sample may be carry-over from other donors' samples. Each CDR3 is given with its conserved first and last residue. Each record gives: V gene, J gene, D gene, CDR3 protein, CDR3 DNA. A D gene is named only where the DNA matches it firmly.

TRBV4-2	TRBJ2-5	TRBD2	CASSQEGLGETQYF	TGTGCCAGCAGCCAAGAGGGACTAGGAGAGACCCAGTACTTC
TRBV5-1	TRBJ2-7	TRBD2	CASRGEYGTSFVRQYF	TGCGCCAGCAGGGGCGAGTATGGGACTAGCTTCGTGCGACAGTACTTC
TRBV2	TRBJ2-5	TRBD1	CASDRALVGETQYF	TGTGCCAGCGACAGGGCCCTAGTAGGAGAGACCCAGTACTTC
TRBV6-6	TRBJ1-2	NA	CASSSGNYGYTF	TGTGCCAGCAGTTCAGGGAACTATGGCTACACCTTC
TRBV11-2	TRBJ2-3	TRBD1	CASSSTGQPVDTQYF	TGTGCCAGCAGCTCAACGGGACAGCCGGTGGATACGCAGTATTTT
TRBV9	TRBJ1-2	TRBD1	CASSIHRGSDYGYTF	TGTGCCAGCAGCATCCACAGGGGGTCTGACTATGGCTACACCTTC
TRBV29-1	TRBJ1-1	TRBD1	CSVRTGVGTEAFF	TGCAGCGTCAGGACAGGGGTAGGTACTGAAGCTTTCTTT
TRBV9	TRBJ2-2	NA	CASRQGNTGELFF	TGTGCCAGCAGACAGGGGAACACCGGGGAGCTGTTTTTT
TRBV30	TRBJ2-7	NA	CAWSPSSPYEQYF	TGTGCCTGGAGTCCTAGCTCCCCCTACGAGCAGTACTTC
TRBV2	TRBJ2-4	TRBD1	CASSEADRVGYF	TGTGCCAGCAGTGAAGCTGACAGGGTAGGGTACTTC
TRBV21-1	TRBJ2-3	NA	CASSKFFLSDTQYF	TGTGCCAGCAGCAAATTCTTTCTATCAGATACGCAGTATTTT
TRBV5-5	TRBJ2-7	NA	CASSLGQSSYEQYF	TGTGCCAGCAGCTTGGGACAGAGCTCCTACGAGCAGTACTTC
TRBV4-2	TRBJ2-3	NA	CASSQDGGTTDTQYF	TGTGCCAGCAGCCAAGATGGAGGGACCACAGATACGCAGTATTTT
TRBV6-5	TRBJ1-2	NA	CASTIDSAYGYTF	TGTGCCAGCACTATAGACAGCGCCTATGGCTACACCTTC
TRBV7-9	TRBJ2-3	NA	CASSLEGPSWDTQYF	TGTGCCAGCAGCTTAGAGGGGCCCTCCTGGGATACGCAGTATTTT
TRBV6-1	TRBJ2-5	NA	CASSEERPATQYF	TGTGCCAGCAGTGAAGAGCGGCCGGCCACCCAGTACTTC
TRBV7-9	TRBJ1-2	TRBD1	CASSPGTGNGYTF	TGTGCCAGCAGCCCGGGGACAGGAAATGGCTACACCTTC
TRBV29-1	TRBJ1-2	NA	CSVEIRRGLYGYTF	TGCAGCGTTGAGATTCGGAGGGGCCTCTATGGCTACACCTTC